This is a list of T cell receptor beta chains from one sample in a study of sequential checkpoint blockade in melanoma. The data were produced by immunoSEQ multiplex PCR, yet TCRdb's version contains in-frame clones alone and is incomplete. The sample contains almost 20,000 clones, roughly four fifths of which appear only once. The sample consisted of CD8+ T cells sorted from blood (inferred from file names), taken from a patient given nivolumab and ipilimumab in sequence. These receptors all come from a human donor with melanoma. Both conserved end residues are part of each CDR3. The D gene is left open where the match is weak. Clone size is stated in some rows and not others, as once, few, many or a class when expanded.

V: TRBV9
J: TRBJ2-7
D: .
size: .
CDR3: CASSPVGSYEQYF
DNA: TGTGCCAGCAGCCCCGTAGGGAGCTACGAGCAGTACTTC

V: TRBV28
J: TRBJ1-2
D: TRBD1
size: .
CDR3: CAISPSRQGYYGYTF
DNA: TGTGCCATCAGTCCATCCCGACAGGGATACTATGGCTACACCTTC

V: TRBV19
J: TRBJ1-2
D: .
size: medium-sized
CDR3: CASSVSLDSGTYGYTF
DNA: TGTGCCAGTAGCGTATCCCTGGACAGCGGGACCTATGGCTACACCTTC

V: TRBV7-1
J: TRBJ1-1
D: .
size: .
CDR3: CASSYSTITGMGTEAFF
DNA: TGTGCCAGCAGCTACTCGACTATAACAGGGATGGGCACTGAAGCTTTCTTT

V: TRBV21-1
J: TRBJ1-2
D: .
size: .
CDR3: CASKILAQNSGGYTF
DNA: TGTGCCAGCAAGATATTGGCCCAAAATTCGGGAGGCTACACCTTC

V: TRBV27
J: TRBJ2-5
D: TRBD1
size: .
CDR3: CASSDRGPLGERTQYF
DNA: TGTGCCAGCAGTGACAGGGGGCCCTTGGGCGAACGGACCCAGTACTTC

V: TRBV2
J: TRBJ2-3
D: .
size: few
CDR3: CASRGDNTDTQYF
DNA: TGTGCCAGCCGGGGGGACAACACAGATACGCAGTATTTT

V: TRBV5-1
J: TRBJ1-2
D: TRBD1
size: .
CDR3: CASSQRDSYGYTF
DNA: TGCGCCAGCAGCCAACGGGACAGCTATGGCTACACCTTC

V: TRBV28
J: TRBJ2-7
D: TRBD1
size: .
CDR3: CASSPAGDRGYEQYF
DNA: TGTGCCAGCAGTCCCGCCGGGGACAGGGGCTACGAGCAGTACTTC

V: TRBV2
J: TRBJ2-1
D: .
size: .
CDR3: CASSTHNTKINEQFF
DNA: TGTGCCAGCAGTACACACAACACCAAAATCAATGAGCAGTTCTTC

V: TRBV27
J: TRBJ1-5
D: .
size: .
CDR3: CASSLLGEAGPQHF
DNA: TGTGCCAGCAGTTTATTAGGGGAAGCGGGGCCCCAGCATTTT

V: TRBV4-3
J: TRBJ2-1
D: .
size: .
CDR3: CASSHPRPIRGSFF
DNA: TGCGCCAGCAGCCACCCGCGACCGATTAGAGGGTCGTTCTTC

V: TRBV2
J: TRBJ2-5
D: TRBD1
size: .
CDR3: CASSYPRTGAANQETQYF
DNA: TGTGCCAGCAGTTACCCCCGGACAGGGGCCGCAAACCAAGAGACCCAGTACTTC

V: TRBV2
J: TRBJ2-5
D: TRBD1
size: once
CDR3: CASRGDRAETQYF
DNA: TGTGCCAGCAGGGGGGACAGGGCAGAGACCCAGTACTTC

V: TRBV7-9
J: TRBJ2-5
D: TRBD2
size: .
CDR3: CARGSGGARFQETQYF
DNA: TGTGCCAGGGGGAGCGGGGGGGCCCGTTTCCAAGAGACCCAGTACTTC

V: TRBV6-6
J: TRBJ1-5
D: .
size: .
CDR3: CASSLGQNSNQPQHF
DNA: TGTGCCAGCAGTTTGGGACAAAATAGCAATCAGCCCCAGCATTTT

V: TRBV19
J: TRBJ1-5
D: TRBD1
size: .
CDR3: CASTTDRVYGNQPQHF
DNA: TGTGCCAGTACCACCGACAGGGTATACGGCAATCAGCCCCAGCATTTT

V: TRBV5-8
J: TRBJ2-7
D: TRBD1
size: .
CDR3: CASSLGQGSYEQYF
DNA: TGTGCCAGCAGCCTCGGACAGGGCTCCTACGAGCAGTACTTC

V: TRBV27
J: TRBJ2-7
D: .
size: .
CDR3: CASSRPGSEQYF
DNA: TGTGCCAGCAGTCGCCCAGGGTCCGAGCAGTACTTC